What follows describes a single TCR beta chain. The antigen is unknown. This record comes from a study of T-cell reconstitution after alpha-beta-depleted transplantation in children. Unique molecular identifiers were used in preparing the TCRbeta library. TCRdb analysed the PCR reads with MiXCR anew, one entry per CDR3 protein. The table has roughly 490,000 distinct CDR3 sequences, 11% seen once. V dropped 4 bases and J dropped 2 bases, with 15 bases sitting between them. CDR1 SGHRS and CDR2 YFSETQ come from the germline V gene. The CDR3 length is 16 residues. Study observations and caveats: Diversity and T-cell counts at one year after transplant derived mostly from new T cells.

J is TRBJ2-2 and V is TRBV5-1, with D unclear. Sequencing was performed on PBMCs, mostly from graft donor cells, taken 180 days after TCRalphabeta/CD19-depleted stem cell transplant. The receptor comes from a female patient aged 2 to 10 who had a stem cell transplant for aplastic anemia, so the T cells may come from the graft donor. The CDR3 spells CASSPLWSANTGELFF. Here the CDR3 DNA reads TGCGCCAGCAGCCCTCTTTGGTCGGCTAACACCGGGGAGCTGTTTTTT.